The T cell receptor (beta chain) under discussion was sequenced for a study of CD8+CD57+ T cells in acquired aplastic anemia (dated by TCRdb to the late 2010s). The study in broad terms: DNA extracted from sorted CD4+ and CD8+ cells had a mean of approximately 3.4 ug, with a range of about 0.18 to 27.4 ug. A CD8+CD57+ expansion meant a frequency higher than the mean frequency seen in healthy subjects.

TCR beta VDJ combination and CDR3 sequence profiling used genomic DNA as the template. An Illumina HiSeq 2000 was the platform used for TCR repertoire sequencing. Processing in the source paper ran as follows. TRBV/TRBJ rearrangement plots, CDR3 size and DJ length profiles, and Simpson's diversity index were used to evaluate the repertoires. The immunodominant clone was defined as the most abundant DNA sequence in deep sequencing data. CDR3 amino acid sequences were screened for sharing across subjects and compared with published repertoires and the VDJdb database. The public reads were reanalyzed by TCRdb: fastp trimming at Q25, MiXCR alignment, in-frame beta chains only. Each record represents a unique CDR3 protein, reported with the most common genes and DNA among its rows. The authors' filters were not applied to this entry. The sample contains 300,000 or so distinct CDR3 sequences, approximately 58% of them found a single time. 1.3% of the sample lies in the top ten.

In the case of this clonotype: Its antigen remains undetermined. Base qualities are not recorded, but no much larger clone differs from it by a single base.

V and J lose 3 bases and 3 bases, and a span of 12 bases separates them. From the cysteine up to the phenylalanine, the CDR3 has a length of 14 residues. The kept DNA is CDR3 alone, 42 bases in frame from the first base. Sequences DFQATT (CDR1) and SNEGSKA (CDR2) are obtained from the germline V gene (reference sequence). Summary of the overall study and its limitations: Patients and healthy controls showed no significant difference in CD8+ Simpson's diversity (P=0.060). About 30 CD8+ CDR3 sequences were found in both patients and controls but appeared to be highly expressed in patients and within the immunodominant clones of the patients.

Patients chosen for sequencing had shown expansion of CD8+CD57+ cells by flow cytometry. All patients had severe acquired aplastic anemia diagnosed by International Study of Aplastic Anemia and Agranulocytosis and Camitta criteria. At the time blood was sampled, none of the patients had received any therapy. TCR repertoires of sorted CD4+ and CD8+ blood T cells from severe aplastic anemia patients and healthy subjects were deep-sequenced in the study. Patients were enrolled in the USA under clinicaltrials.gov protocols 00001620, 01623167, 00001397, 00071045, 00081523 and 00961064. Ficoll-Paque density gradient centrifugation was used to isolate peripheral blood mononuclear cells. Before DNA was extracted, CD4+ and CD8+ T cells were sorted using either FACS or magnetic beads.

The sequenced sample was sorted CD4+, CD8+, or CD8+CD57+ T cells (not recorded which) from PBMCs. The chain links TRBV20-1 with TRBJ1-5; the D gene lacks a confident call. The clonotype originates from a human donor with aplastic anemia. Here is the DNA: TGCAGTGCTAGTATGCCACCGTCCAATCAGCCCCAGCATTTT. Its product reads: CSASMPPSNQPQHF.